Given below is one T cell receptor beta chain in context. These data come from a study of blood T cell repertoires in COVID-19. As for the study in general: Some COVID-19 samples were acute and others convalescent; all came from the United States, Italy and Spain. In each case, the material was cDNA or gDNA derived from T cells, B-cell-depleted T cells, or PBMCs.

Germline loops: CDR1 SGHNT, CDR2 YYREEE (reference sequence). The V end was cut by 2 bases, the J end by 5 bases, with 16 bases between. The CDR3 loop spans 15 amino acids. As originally analysed: The assay estimated nucleated cells by amplifying reference gene primers. Only in-frame clones appear in the TCRdb table, and some are missing; sequencing was by immunoSEQ multiplex PCR. Clone size and V and J calls were adopted from that table, with D and trimming inferred from the DNA. Seen here are around 220,000 clones, about 90% observed once, and the top ten hold under 2%. This chain joins TRBV5-4 and TRBJ1-1; possible D gene TRBD1, 6 bases. Sequences were obtained from peripheral blood. This receptor was identified in a man aged 35 to 55 with active or convalescent COVID-19. The CDR3 loop reads CASSLTTGLETEAFF. CDR3 bases: TGTGCCAGCAGCTTAACTACAGGGTTAGAGACTGAAGCTTTCTTT.